These T cell receptor beta chains were read from a single sample in a study of blood T cell repertoires in COVID-19. The table came from immunoSEQ multiplex PCR; TCRdb's copy has only in-frame clones and leaves some out. The sample consists of approximately 460,000 clones, approximately 92% of them appearing once. Input material: peripheral blood. Receptor source: a man aged 18 to 30 with COVID-19, enrolled during active disease. Each CDR3 is given with its conserved first and last residue. D genes are given only for firm matches. A row's size may be missing; if present it is once, few, many or a size class.

15,TRBJ2-1,TRBV19,NA,NA,TGTGCCAGTAGTATATCGCAGGGAGGATACAATGAGCAGTTCTTC,CASSISQGGYNEQFF
16,TRBJ2-7,TRBV24-1,NA,TRBD1,TGTGCCACCAGAAAACCTCCCGGACAGGGGCTCTACGAGCAGTACTTC,CATRKPPGQGLYEQYF
12,TRBJ1-2,TRBV10-1,NA,TRBD1,TGCGCCACCGTTGACAGGGGGCTAGGCTACACCTTC,CATVDRGLGYTF
14,TRBJ2-2,TRBV5-1,NA,TRBD2,TGCGCCAGCAGCACGGGACTAGAAGCCGGGGAGCTGTTTTTT,CASSTGLEAGELFF
16,TRBJ2-5,TRBV7-8,NA,NA,TGTGCCAGCAGCCCTAGGGGTAGTCGTTCTCAAGAGACCCAGTACTTC,CASSPRGSRSQETQYF
15,TRBJ2-7,TRBV5-4,NA,NA,TGTGCCAGCAGCTTGCTGGCAGGGGACTCCTACGAGCAGTACTTC,CASSLLAGDSYEQYF
15,TRBJ2-5,TRBV15,NA,NA,TGTGCCACCAGCAGGGGGCAGGTAGGGGTAGAGACCCAGTACTTC,CATSRGQVGVETQYF
12,TRBJ1-3,TRBV11-2,NA,NA,TGTGCCAGCAGCACACAAGGAAACACCATATATTTT,CASSTQGNTIYF
12,TRBJ1-6,TRBV19,few,NA,TGTGCCAGTAGAGGAGGGAATTCACCCCTCCACTTT,CASRGGNSPLHF
13,TRBJ2-7,TRBV6-5,NA,TRBD1,TGTGCCAGCACTAAGGGGGCACAATACGAGCAGTACTTC,CASTKGAQYEQYF
13,TRBJ2-4,TRBV12-3/TRBV12-4,NA,TRBD1,TGTGCCAGCAGTCCAGGACAGGAAAACATTCAGTACTTC,CASSPGQENIQYF
14,TRBJ2-2,TRBV27,NA,NA,TGTGCCAGCGGGGGGTGGAGGGCGACCGGGGAGCTGTTTTTT,CASGGWRATGELFF
16,TRBJ2-5,TRBV11-3,many,NA,TGTGCCAGCAGCCCCCTTACGGGTCCATTGATAAAGACCCAGTACTTC,CASSPLTGPLIKTQYF
19,TRBJ2-1,TRBV2,NA,TRBD2,TGTGCCAGCATCAAAGAAAGGACTAGCGGGAGGGTTGCGAACAATGAGCAGTTCTTC,CASIKERTSGRVANNEQFF
13,TRBJ1-5,TRBV19,NA,NA,TGTGCCAGTACGGGGGGGGTTAATCAGCCCCAGCATTTT,CASTGGVNQPQHF
15,TRBJ1-2,TRBV5-8,NA,NA,TGTGCCAGCAGCCCCTTGAGAGGTTTTTTGATTGGCTACACCTTC,CASSPLRGFLIGYTF
13,TRBJ1-2,TRBV25-1,NA,NA,TGTGCCAGCACCGATAGGGGGGGAGGTGGCTACACCTTC,CASTDRGGGGYTF
13,TRBJ1-5,TRBV27,NA,NA,TGTGCCAGCAGGGGCTATAGCAATCAGCCCCAGCATTTT,CASRGYSNQPQHF
14,TRBJ1-4,TRBV4-1,NA,TRBD1,TGCGCCAGCAGCCGGACAGGGTTAATTGAAAAACTGTTTTTT,CASSRTGLIEKLFF
13,TRBJ1-4,TRBV6-4,NA,NA,TGTGCCAGCAGTGCAGACCGGAGTGGTAAACTGTTTTTT,CASSADRSGKLFF
13,TRBJ1-1,TRBV12-3/TRBV12-4,NA,TRBD1,TGTGCCAGCAGTTTAGTCAGGGGGCGTGAAGCTTTCTTT,CASSLVRGREAFF
13,TRBJ1-5,TRBV27,NA,NA,TGTGCCAGCAGTTTAACTGTCAATCAGCCCCAGCATTTT,CASSLTVNQPQHF
13,TRBJ2-7,TRBV10-3,once,TRBD1,TGTGCCACCACCGGGACAGGGGGCCTCGAGCAGTACTTC,CATTGTGGLEQYF
13,TRBJ1-1,TRBV5-4,NA,NA,TGTGCCAGCACTACAGGGTTAGACACTGAAGCTTTCTTT,CASTTGLDTEAFF
15,TRBJ2-1,TRBV30,NA,TRBD2,TGTGCCGGGACCAGACTAGCGAGCTCCTACAATGAGCAGTTCTTC,CAGTRLASSYNEQFF
16,TRBJ1-6,TRBV5-1,NA,TRBD1,TGCGCCAGCAGCTCCGGGACAGGCATTTATAATTCACCCCTCCACTTT,CASSSGTGIYNSPLHF
13,TRBJ1-6,TRBV6-5,NA,NA,TGTGCCAGCAGTTACCAGACATCTTCACCCCTCCACTTT,CASSYQTSSPLHF
16,TRBJ2-5,TRBV2,NA,TRBD2,TGTGCCAGCAGTGAGGGACTAGCGGCAACGGGGGAGACCCAGTACTTC,CASSEGLAATGETQYF
14,TRBJ2-3,TRBV24-1,once,NA,TGTGCCACCAGTGATTCGGTTCGAGCAGATACGCAGTATTTT,CATSDSVRADTQYF
15,TRBJ2-1,TRBV5-6,NA,NA,TGTGCCAGCAGCTCGAGGAGACTGATCTACAATGAGCAGTTCTTC,CASSSRRLIYNEQFF
16,TRBJ2-7,TRBV19,few,TRBD1,TGTGCCAGTAGTCTTCAGGTTGGGACAGGGGAAAGGGAGCAGTACTTC,CASSLQVGTGEREQYF
15,TRBJ2-3,TRBV5-4,NA,TRBD2,TGTGCCAGCAGCCCCGGGGAGGGGTGGACAGATACGCAGTATTTT,CASSPGEGWTDTQYF
14,TRBJ1-5,TRBV24-1,NA,NA,TGTGCCACCAGTGAGGCAGCGCCTAATCAGCCCCAGCATTTT,CATSEAAPNQPQHF
15,TRBJ2-5,TRBV4-1,NA,NA,TGCGCCAGCAGCCAAGAACTGTCGTATCGGGAGACCCAGTACTTC,CASSQELSYRETQYF
16,TRBJ1-5,TRBV7-9,NA,TRBD1,TGTGCCAGCAGCTTAGGGACAGGGGGCCTTAATCAGCCCCAGCATTTT,CASSLGTGGLNQPQHF
15,TRBJ2-1,TRBV2,NA,TRBD2,TGTGCCAGCAGTGAACGGAGCGGGAGATCGCATGAGCAGTTCTTC,CASSERSGRSHEQFF
15,TRBJ2-2,TRBV18,NA,NA,TGTGCCAGCTCCCCTGTCCAGGGCCGCACCGGGGAGCTGTTTTTT,CASSPVQGRTGELFF
15,TRBJ2-1,TRBV7-2,NA,NA,TGTGCCAGCAGCCCGAGCGAGAGCTCCTACAATGAGCAGTTCTTC,CASSPSESSYNEQFF
11,TRBJ2-1,TRBV10-1,few,NA,TGCGCCAGCAGTGAGTCCAGGGTCAAGCTCTTC,CASSESRVKLF
13,TRBJ1-2,TRBV7-2,NA,NA,TGTGCCAGCAGCTTTGAGGTAATCGTTGGCTACACCTTC,CASSFEVIVGYTF
12,TRBJ1-2,TRBV6-5,NA,NA,TGTGCCAAAAGGGGGATGGACTATGGCTACACCTTC,CAKRGMDYGYTF
16,TRBJ2-1,TRBV5-1,NA,TRBD1,TGCGCCAGCAGCTTGGCGGTGACAGGGGCTTACAATGAGCAGTTCTTC,CASSLAVTGAYNEQFF
12,TRBJ2-7,TRBV6-5,few,TRBD1,TGTGCCAGCAAGGACAGGGACTACGAGCAGTACTTC,CASKDRDYEQYF
15,TRBJ2-1,TRBV11-2,NA,NA,TGTGCCAGCAGAGTTATCCAGGGTGTCTACAATGAGCAGTTCTTC,CASRVIQGVYNEQFF
16,TRBJ1-5,TRBV7-8,NA,NA,TGTGCCAGCAGCTTACCCCAACGGGGAGTTAATCAGCCCCAGCATTTT,CASSLPQRGVNQPQHF
16,TRBJ2-5,TRBV10-3,NA,TRBD2,TGTGCCATCAGTGAGTCGCTAGCGGGAGATCAAGAGACCCAGTACTTC,CAISESLAGDQETQYF
15,TRBJ2-1,TRBV14,NA,NA,TGTGCCAGCAGCCGGCAGGGGACCTACTACAATGAGCAGTTCTTC,CASSRQGTYYNEQFF
12,TRBJ2-2,TRBV6-5,once,TRBD1,TGTGCTACGGGACAGGGGACCGGGGAGCTGTTTTTT,CATGQGTGELFF
18,TRBJ2-2,TRBV5-5,NA,TRBD2,TGTGCCAGCAGCCCAACTAGCGGGAGGGCCTCGGGCACCGGGGAGCTGTTTTTT,CASSPTSGRASGTGELFF
11,TRBJ1-1,TRBV2,NA,NA,TGTGCCAGCAACCGGGACATTAAAACTTTCTTT,CASNRDIKTFF
14,TRBJ2-7,TRBV18,NA,TRBD1,TGTGCCAGCTCACCCGGGACAGGGGAGCGCGAGCAGTACTTC,CASSPGTGEREQYF